This TCR beta chain was identified in a study of cytomegalovirus exposure and HLA in healthy donors. For this clone: Its antigen is not known.

The PCR used 60 Vbeta and 13 Jbeta primers. Profiled with immunoSEQ multiplex PCR; TCRdb holds only in-frame clones, not every one. The repertoire holds about 160,000 clones, with roughly 66% as singletons. Trimming removed 0 bases at V and 0 bases at J, with 8 bases between. Germline-derived CDR1 and CDR2 are ENHRY and SYGVKD. The CDR3 has 15 residues. Study-level results: Specificity for CMV antigens was confirmed in vitro for three of the CMV-associated chains.

This chain uses TRBV10-3 with TRBJ1-1; no definite D call. The receptor was isolated from a woman younger than 35 in good health and CMV-seronegative. Sequences were obtained from PBMCs. CDR3 sequence (DNA): TGTGCCATCAGTGAGTCATCATCGGTGAACACTGAAGCTTTCTTT. Translation: CAISESSSVNTEAFF.